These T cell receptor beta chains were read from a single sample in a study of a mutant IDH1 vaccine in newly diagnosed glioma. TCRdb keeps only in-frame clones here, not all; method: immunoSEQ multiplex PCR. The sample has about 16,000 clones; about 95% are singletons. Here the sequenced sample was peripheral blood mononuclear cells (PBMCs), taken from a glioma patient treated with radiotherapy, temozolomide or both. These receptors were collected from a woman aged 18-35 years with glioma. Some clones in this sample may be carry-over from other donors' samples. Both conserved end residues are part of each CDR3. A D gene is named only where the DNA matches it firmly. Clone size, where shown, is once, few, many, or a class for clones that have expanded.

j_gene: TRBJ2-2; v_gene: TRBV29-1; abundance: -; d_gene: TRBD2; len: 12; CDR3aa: CSGGGHTGELFF; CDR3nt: TGCAGCGGGGGGGGTCACACCGGGGAGCTGTTTTTT
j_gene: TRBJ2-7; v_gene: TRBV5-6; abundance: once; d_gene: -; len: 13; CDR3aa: CASSWPLSYEQYF; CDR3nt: TGTGCCAGCAGCTGGCCCCTTTCCTACGAGCAGTACTTC
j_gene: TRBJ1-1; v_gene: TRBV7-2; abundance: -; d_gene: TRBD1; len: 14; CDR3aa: CASSSQGPGTEAFF; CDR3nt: TGTGCCAGCAGCTCACAGGGGCCTGGGACTGAAGCTTTCTTT
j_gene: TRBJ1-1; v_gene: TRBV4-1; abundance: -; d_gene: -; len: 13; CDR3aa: CASSLGANTEAFF; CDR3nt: TGCGCCAGCAGCCTTGGGGCGAACACTGAAGCTTTCTTT
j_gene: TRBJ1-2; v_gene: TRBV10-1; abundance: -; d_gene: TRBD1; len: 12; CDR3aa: CAVRTGTDGYTF; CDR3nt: TGCGCCGTTCGGACAGGGACCGATGGCTACACCTTC
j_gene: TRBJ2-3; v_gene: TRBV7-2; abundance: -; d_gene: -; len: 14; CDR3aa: CASSLGMVPDTQYF; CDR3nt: TGTGCCAGCAGCTTAGGTATGGTCCCAGATACGCAGTATTTT
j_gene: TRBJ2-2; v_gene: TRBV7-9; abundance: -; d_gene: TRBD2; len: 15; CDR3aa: CASSFSGGNTGELFF; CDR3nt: TGTGCCAGCAGCTTTAGCGGGGGGAACACCGGGGAGCTGTTTTTT
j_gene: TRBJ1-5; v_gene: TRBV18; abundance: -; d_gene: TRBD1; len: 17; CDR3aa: CASSPAESGQGYQPQHF; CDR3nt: TGTGCCAGCTCACCCGCGGAGTCGGGACAGGGGTATCAGCCCCAGCATTTT
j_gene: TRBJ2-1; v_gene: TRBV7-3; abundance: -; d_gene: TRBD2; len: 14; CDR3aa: CASGPSGGKNEQFF; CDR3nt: TGTGCCAGCGGGCCCAGCGGGGGAAAGAATGAGCAGTTCTTC
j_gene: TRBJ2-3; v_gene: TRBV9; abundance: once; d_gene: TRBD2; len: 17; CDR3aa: CASSYGGLAGRTDTQYF; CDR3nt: TGTGCCAGCAGCTATGGAGGGCTAGCGGGACGCACAGATACGCAGTATTTT
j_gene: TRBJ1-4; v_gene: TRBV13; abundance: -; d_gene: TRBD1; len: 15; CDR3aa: CASSRGQGPNEKLFF; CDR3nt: TGTGCCAGCAGCCGAGGACAGGGACCTAATGAAAAACTGTTTTTT
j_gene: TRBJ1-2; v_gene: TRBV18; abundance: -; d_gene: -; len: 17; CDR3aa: CASSPNSPRERGYGYTF; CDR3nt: TGTGCCAGCTCACCTAATTCACCCAGGGAGAGGGGCTATGGCTACACCTTC
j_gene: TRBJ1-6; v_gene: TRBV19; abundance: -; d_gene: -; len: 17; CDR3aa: CASSIGTGSLIGSPLHF; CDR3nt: TGTGCCAGTAGTATAGGAACAGGGAGCCTAATCGGCTCACCCCTCCACTTT
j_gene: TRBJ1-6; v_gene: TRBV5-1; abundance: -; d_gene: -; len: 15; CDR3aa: CASSPASSYNSPLHF; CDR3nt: TGCGCCAGCAGCCCCGCAAGCTCCTATAATTCACCCCTCCACTTT
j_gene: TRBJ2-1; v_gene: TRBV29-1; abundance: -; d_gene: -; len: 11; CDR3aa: CSVPTDREQFF; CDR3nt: TGCAGCGTCCCTACGGACCGTGAGCAGTTCTTC
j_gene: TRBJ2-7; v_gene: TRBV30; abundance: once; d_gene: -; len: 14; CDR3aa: CACGGDSWGLEQYF; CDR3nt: TGTGCCTGTGGAGGGGACAGCTGGGGGCTCGAGCAGTACTTC
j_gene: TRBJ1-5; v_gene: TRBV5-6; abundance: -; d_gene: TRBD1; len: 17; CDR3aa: CASSSNRDRGGYQPQHF; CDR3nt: TGTGCCAGCAGCTCCAACCGGGACAGGGGAGGGTATCAGCCCCAGCATTTT
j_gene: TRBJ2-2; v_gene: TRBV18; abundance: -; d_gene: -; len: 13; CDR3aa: CASSPTGTGELFF; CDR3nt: TGTGCCAGCTCACCAACAGGGACCGGGGAGCTGTTTTTT
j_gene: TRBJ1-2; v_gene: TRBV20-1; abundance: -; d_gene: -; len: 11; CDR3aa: CSARDQWESFF; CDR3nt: TGCAGTGCTAGAGATCAGTGGGAGTCTTTCTTC
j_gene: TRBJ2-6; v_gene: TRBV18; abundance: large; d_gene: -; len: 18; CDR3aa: CASSPGTPPVSGANVLTF; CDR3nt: TGTGCCAGCTCACCGGGGACACCTCCCGTCTCTGGGGCCAACGTCCTGACTTTC
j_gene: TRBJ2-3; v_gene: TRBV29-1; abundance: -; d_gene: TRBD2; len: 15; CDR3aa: CSVAPLAGSTDTQYF; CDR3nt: TGCAGCGTTGCCCCACTAGCGGGTAGCACAGATACGCAGTATTTT
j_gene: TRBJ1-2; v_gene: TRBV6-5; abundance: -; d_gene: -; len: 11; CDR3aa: CATGTNYGYTF; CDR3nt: TGTGCCACCGGTACCAACTATGGCTACACCTTC
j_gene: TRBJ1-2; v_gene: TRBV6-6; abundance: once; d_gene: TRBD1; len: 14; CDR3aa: CASSVTGTGDGYTF; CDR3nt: TGTGCCAGCAGTGTAACCGGGACAGGGGATGGCTACACCTTC
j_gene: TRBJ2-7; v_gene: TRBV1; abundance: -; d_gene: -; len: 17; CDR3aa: CTSSQSPGPPVSYEQYF; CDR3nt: TGCACCAGCAGCCAGTCACCGGGTCCCCCTGTATCCTACGAGCAGTACTTC
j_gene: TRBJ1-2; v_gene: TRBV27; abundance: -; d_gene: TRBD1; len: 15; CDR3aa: CASSPAQGANYGYTF; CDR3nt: TGTGCCAGCAGTCCTGCACAGGGGGCTAACTATGGCTACACCTTC
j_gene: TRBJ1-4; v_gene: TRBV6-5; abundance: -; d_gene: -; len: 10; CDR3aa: CASSGGSKAF; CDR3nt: TGTGCCAGCAGTGGGGGGTCCAAAGCTTTT
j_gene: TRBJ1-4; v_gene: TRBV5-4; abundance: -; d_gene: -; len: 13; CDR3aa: CASSLLPNEKLFF; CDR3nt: TGTGCCAGCAGCCTCTTACCGAATGAAAAACTGTTTTTT
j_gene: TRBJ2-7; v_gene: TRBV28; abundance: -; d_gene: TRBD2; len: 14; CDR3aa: CASSPSGNIYEQYF; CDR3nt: TGTGCCAGCAGTCCTAGCGGGAACATCTACGAGCAGTACTTC
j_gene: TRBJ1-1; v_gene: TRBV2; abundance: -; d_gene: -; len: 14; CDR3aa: CASSKTEQNTEAFF; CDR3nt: TGTGCCAGCAGCAAGACCGAACAGAACACTGAAGCTTTCTTT